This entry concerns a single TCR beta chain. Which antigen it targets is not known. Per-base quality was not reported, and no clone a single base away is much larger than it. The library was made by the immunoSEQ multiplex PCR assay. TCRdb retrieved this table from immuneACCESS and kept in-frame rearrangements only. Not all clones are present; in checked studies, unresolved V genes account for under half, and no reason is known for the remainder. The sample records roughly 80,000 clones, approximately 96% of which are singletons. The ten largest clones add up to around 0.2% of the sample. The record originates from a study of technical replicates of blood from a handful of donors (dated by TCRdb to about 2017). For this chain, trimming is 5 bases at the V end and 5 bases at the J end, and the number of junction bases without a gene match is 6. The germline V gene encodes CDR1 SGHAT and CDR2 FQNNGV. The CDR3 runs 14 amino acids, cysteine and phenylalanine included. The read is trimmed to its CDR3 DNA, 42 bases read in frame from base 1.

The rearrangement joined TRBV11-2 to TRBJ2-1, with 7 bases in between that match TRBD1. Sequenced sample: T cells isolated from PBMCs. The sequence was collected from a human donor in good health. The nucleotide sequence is TGTGCCAGCAGCCGACAGGGTTCCCACAATGAGCAGTTCTTC. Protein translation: CASSRQGSHNEQFF. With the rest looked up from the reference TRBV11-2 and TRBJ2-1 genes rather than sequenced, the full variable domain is EAGVAQSPRYKIIEKRQSVAFWCNPISGHATLYWYQQILGQGPKLLIQFQNNGVVDDSQLPKDRFSAERLKGVDSTLKIQPAKLEDSAVYLCASSRQGSHNEQFFGPGTRLTVL.